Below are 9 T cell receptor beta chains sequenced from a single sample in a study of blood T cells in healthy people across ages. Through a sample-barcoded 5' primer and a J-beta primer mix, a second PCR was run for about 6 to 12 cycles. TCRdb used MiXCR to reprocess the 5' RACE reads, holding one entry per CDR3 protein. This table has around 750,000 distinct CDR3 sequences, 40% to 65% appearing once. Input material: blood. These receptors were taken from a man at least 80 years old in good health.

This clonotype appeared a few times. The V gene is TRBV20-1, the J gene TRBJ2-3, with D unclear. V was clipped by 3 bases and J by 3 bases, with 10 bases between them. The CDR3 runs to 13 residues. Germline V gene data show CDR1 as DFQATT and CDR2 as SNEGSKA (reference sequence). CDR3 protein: CSASSTRTDTQYF. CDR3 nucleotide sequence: TGCAGTGCTAGTTCGACCCGGACAGATACGCAGTATTTT.

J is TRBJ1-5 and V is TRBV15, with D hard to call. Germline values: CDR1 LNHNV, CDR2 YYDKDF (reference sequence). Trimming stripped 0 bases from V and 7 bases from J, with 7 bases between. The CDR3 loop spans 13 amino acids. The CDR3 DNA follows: TGTGCCACCAGCAGAGATCTGCCCCAGCCCCAGCATTTT. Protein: CATSRDLPQPQHF.

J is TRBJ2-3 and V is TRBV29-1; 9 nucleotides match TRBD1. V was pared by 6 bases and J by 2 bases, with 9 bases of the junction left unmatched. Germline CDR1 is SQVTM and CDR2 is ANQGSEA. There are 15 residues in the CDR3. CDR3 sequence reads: CSVGPGQGTTDTQYF. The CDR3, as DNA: TGCAGCGTAGGCCCGGGACAGGGCACCACAGATACGCAGTATTTT.

The DNA for the CDR3 is TGTGCCAGCAGTGAAAGAGGAGATGAAGCTTTCTTT. Its translation: CASSERGDEAFF. The chain joins TRBV6-1 to TRBJ1-1; D gene ambiguous. Germline CDR1 is MNHNS and CDR2 is SASEGT. With 2 bases removed from V and 7 bases from J, the gap between germline ends came to 8 bases. This CDR3 has 12 residues.

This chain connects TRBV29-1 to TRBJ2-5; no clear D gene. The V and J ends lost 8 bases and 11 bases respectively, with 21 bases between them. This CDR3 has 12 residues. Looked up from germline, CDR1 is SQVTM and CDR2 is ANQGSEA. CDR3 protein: CSLQSSYNEQYF. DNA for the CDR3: TGCAGCCTCCAAAGCTCCTACAATGAGCAGTACTTC.

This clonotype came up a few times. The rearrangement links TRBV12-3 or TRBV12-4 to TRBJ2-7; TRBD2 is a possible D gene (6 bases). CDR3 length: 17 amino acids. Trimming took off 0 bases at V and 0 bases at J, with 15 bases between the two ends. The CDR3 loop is CASSLALGGASSYEQYF. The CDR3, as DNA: TGTGCCAGCAGTTTAGCCCTAGGCGGGGCAAGCTCCTACGAGCAGTACTTC.

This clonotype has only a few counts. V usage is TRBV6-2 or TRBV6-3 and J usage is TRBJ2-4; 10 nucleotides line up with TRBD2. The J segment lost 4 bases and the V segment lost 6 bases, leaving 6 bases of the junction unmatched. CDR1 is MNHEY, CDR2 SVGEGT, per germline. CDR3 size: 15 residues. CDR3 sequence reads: CASRPGGLAKNIQYF. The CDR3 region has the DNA TGTGCCAGCAGGCCGGGGGGACTAGCGAAAAACATTCAGTACTTC.

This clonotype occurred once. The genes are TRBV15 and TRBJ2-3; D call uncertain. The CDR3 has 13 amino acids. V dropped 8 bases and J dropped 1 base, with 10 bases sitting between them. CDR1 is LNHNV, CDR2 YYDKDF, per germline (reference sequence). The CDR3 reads CATCGGGTDTQYF. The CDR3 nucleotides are TGTGCCACCTGCGGTGGGGGCACAGATACGCAGTATTTT.

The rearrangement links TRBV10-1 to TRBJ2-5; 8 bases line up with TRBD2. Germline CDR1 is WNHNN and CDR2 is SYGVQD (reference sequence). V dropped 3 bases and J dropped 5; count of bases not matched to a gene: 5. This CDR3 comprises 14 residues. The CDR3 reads CASSDSGADETQYF. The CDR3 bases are TGCGCCAGCAGTGATAGCGGGGCGGATGAGACCCAGTACTTC.